This T cell receptor beta chain was documented in a study of cytomegalovirus exposure and HLA in healthy donors. Overall study findings and caveats: When analyzed later, a missense DCLRE1C variant was found to be linked to TCR beta V- and J-gene trimming. In most subjects, TCR beta sequences reportedly gave accurate predictions of HLA-A and HLA-B alleles.

The PCR ran on 60 Vbeta and 13 Jbeta primers. Assay used: immunoSEQ multiplex PCR; TCRdb lists only in-frame clones, some missing. The sample is made up of 120,000 or so clones, and the top ten hold less than 4.5% of it. CDR1 is PRHDT, CDR2 FYEKMQ, per germline (reference sequence). Trimming at V came to 6 bases and at J to 4 bases, leaving 13 bases not matched to a gene. This CDR3 region has 17 residues. As regards this clone: What it binds is not known.

The J gene is TRBJ2-2, the V gene TRBV13; 8 positions match TRBD2. Sequencing was done on a sample of PBMCs. The clonotype originates from a man aged 18-30 years in good health and CMV-seronegative. CDR3 loop: CASSRRGVAVGTGELFF. DNA of the CDR3: TGTGCCAGCAGTCGGCGGGGGGTAGCGGTTGGCACCGGGGAGCTGTTTTTT.